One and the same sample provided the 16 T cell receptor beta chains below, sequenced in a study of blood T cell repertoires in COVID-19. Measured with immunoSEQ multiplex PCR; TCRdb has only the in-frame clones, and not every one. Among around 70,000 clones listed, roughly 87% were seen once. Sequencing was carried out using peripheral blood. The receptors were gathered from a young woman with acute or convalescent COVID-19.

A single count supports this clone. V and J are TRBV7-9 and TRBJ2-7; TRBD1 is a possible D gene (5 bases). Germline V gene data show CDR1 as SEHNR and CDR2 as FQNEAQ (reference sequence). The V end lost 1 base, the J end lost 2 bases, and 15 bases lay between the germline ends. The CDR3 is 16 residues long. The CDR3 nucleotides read TGTGCCAGCAGCTTAGACGGCGGCAGGGTCCCCTACGAGCAGTACTTC. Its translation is CASSLDGGRVPYEQYF.

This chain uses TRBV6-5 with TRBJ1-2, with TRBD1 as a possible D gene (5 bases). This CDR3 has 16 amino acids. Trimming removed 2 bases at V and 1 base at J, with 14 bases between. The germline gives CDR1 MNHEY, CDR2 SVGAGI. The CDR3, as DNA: TGTGCCAGCAGTTACCGCGACAGACCCGGTAACTATGGCTACACCTTC. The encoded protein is CASSYRDRPGNYGYTF.

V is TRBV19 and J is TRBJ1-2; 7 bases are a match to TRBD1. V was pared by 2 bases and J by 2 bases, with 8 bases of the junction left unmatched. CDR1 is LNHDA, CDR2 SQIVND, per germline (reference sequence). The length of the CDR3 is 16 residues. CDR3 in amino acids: CASSILPGQPNYGYTF. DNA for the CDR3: TGTGCCAGTAGTATACTCCCGGGACAGCCGAACTATGGCTACACCTTC.

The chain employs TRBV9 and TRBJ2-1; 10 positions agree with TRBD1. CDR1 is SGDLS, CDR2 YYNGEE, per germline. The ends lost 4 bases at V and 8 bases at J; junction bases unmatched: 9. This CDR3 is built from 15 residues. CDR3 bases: TGTGCCAGCAGCCCAGCGGGACAGGGGATAGATGAGCAGTTCTTC. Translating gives CASSPAGQGIDEQFF.

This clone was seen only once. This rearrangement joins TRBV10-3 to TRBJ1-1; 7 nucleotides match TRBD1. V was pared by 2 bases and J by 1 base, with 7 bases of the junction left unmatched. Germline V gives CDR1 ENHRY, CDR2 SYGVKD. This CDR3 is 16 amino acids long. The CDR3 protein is CAISEGPRTGNTEAFF. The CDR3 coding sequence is TGTGCCATCAGTGAGGGTCCCCGGACAGGGAACACTGAAGCTTTCTTT.

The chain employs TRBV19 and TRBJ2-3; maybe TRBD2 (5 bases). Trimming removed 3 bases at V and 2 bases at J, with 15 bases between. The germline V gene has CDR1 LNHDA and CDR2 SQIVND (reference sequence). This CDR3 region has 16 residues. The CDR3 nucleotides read TGTGCCAGTAGTATGATGTCGGACTCCACCACAGATACGCAGTATTTT. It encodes CASSMMSDSTTDTQYF.

The CDR3 loop is CALSIGAQETQYF. The CDR3 DNA is TGTGCCTTAAGTATCGGAGCTCAAGAGACCCAGTACTTC. V and J are TRBV30 and TRBJ2-5; D is undetermined. Per germline, CDR1 GTSNPN and CDR2 SVGIG (reference sequence). There are 13 residues in the CDR3. Trimming removed 7 bases from V and 2 bases from J, with 14 bases in between.

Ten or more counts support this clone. CDR3 in amino acids: CASSRDRGYEKLFF. CDR3 DNA sequence: TGCGCCAGCAGCCGGGACAGGGGGTACGAAAAACTGTTTTTT. The chain has TRBV4-3 and TRBJ1-4, with 11 bases identical to TRBD1. The CDR3 is 14 residues long. In germline, CDR1 is LGHNA, CDR2 YSLEER. With V trimmed by 4 bases and J by 8 bases, 3 bases remained unmatched.

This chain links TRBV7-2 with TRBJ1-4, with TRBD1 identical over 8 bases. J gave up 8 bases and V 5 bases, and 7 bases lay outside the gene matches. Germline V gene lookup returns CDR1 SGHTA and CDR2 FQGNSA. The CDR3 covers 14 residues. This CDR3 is CASSHRDRMEKLFF. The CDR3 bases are TGTGCCAGCAGCCACCGGGACAGGATGGAAAAACTGTTTTTT.

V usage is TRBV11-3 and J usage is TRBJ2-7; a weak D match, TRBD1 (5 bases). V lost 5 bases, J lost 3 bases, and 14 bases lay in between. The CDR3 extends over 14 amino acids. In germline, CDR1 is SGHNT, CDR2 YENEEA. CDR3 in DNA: TGTGCCAGCAGCCCCGGCCCCAGGGACTACGAGCAGTACTTC. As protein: CASSPGPRDYEQYF.

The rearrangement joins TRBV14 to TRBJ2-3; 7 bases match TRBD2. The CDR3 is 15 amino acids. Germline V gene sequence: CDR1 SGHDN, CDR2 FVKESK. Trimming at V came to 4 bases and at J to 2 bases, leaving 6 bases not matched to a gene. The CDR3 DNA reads TGTGCCAGCAGCCTGTCCGGGACTACCACAGATACGCAGTATTTT. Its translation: CASSLSGTTTDTQYF.

The CDR3 sequence: CASSLGRSPLHF. CDR3 nucleotides: TGTGCCAGCAGTTTGGGGAGATCACCCCTCCACTTT. V gene TRBV28 combines with J gene TRBJ1-6; D ambiguous. V was trimmed by 3 bases and J by 10 bases, leaving 7 bases between them. This CDR3 has 12 residues. Germline lookup yields CDR1 MDHEN and CDR2 SYDVKM.

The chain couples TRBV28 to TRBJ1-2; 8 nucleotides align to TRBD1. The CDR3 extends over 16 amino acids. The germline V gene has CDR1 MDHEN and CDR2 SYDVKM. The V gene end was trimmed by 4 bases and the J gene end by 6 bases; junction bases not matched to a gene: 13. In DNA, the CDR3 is TGTGCCAGCAGTTCACTAGAGACAGGGGAGGGTCATGGCTACACCTTC. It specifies CASSSLETGEGHGYTF.

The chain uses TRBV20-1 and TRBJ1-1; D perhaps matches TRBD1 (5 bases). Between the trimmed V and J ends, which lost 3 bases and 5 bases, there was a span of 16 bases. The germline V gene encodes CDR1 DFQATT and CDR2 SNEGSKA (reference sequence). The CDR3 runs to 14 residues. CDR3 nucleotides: TGCAGTGCTAGTATAGTCGGGGAGGGGACTGAAGCTTTCTTT. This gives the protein CSASIVGEGTEAFF.

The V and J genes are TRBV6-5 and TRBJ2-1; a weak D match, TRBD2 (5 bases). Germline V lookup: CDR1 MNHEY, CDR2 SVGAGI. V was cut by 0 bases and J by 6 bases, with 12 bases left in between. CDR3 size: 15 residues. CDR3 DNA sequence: TGTGCCAGCAGTTACTCGATCTCTAGCACCAATGAGCAGTTCTTC. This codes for CASSYSISSTNEQFF.

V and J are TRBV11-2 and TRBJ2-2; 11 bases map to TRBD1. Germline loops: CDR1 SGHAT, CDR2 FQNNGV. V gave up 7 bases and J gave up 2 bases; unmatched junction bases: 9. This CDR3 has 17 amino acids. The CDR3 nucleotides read TGTGCCAGCACCTCCGGGAGGACAGGGGGCAACACCGGGGAGCTGTTTTTT. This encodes CASTSGRTGGNTGELFF.